This T cell receptor beta chain originates from a study of cytotoxic CD8 clonotypes in ibrutinib-treated CLL. Study context: The average sample held around 280,000 productive templates and tens of thousands of productive rearrangements. The study, taken as a whole, reports: Clonality, elevated at ibrutinib response, dropped back toward baseline at progression.

Concerning this clone itself: The antigen is unknown.

Assay used: immunoSEQ multiplex PCR; TCRdb lists only in-frame clones, some missing. The sample has 55,000 to 80,000 clones, approximately 90% seen once. Looked up from germline, CDR1 is SGHNT and CDR2 is YYREEE (reference sequence). V was pared by 3 bases and J by 6 bases, with 14 bases of the junction left unmatched. The CDR3 loop spans 17 amino acids. This sample comprised PBMCs, obtained after 12 months of ibrutinib treatment. The V gene is TRBV5-4, the J gene TRBJ2-3; 9 bases line up with TRBD2. This receptor was obtained from a human donor with chronic lymphocytic leukemia. The CDR3 nucleotides read TGTGCCAGCAGCTCAGGACTAGCGACGAGGTGGAGCGATACGCAGTATTTT. It specifies CASSSGLATRWSDTQYF.